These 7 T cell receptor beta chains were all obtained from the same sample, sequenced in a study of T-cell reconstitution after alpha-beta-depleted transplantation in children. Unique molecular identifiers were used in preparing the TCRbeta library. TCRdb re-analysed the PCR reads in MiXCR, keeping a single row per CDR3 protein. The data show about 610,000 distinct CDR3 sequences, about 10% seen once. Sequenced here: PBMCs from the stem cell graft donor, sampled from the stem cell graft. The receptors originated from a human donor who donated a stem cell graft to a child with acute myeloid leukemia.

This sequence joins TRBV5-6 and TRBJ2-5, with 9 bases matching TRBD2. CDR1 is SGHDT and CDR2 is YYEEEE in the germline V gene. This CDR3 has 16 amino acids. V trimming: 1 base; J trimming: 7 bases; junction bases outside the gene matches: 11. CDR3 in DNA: TGTGCCAGCAGCTTGCTGCGGGAGGGCCTAGTTGGGACCCAGTACTTC. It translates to CASSLLREGLVGTQYF.

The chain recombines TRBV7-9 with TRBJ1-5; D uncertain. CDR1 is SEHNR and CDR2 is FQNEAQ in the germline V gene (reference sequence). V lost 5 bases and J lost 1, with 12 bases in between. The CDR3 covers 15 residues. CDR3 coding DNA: TGTGCCAGCAGCCCGGCCGGGTTGAGCAATCAGCCCCAGCATTTT. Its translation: CASSPAGLSNQPQHF.

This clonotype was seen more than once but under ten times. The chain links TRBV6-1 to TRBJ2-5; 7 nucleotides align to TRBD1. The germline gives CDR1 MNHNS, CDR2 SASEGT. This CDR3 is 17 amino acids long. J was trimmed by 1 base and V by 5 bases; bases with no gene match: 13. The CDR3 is CASSPGQATLLQETQYF. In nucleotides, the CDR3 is TGTGCCAGCAGTCCTGGACAGGCGACCCTACTCCAAGAGACCCAGTACTTC.

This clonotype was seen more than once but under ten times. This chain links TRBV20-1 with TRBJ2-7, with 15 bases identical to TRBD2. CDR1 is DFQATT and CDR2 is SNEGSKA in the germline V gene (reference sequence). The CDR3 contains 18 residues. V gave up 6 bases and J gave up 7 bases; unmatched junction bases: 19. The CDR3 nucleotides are TGCAGTGCCACACGTACCGGGACTAGCGGGAGGACTGGTGGGGAGCAGTACTTC. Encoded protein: CSATRTGTSGRTGGEQYF.

The CDR3 nucleotides are TGTGCCAGCAGTGAAGAGGGGACAGGGTTCAACACTGAAGCTTTCTTT. Translation: CASSEEGTGFNTEAFF. This chain connects TRBV2 to TRBJ1-1; TRBD1 aligns across 9 bases. Germline-derived CDR1 and CDR2 are SNHLY and FYNNEI. The V segment lost 1 base and the J segment 2 bases; nucleotides outside the gene matches: 5. The CDR3 loop spans 16 amino acids.

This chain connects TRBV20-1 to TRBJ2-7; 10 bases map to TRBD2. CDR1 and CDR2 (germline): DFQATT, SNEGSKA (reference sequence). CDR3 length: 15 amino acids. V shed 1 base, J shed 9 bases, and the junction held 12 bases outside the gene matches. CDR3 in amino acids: CSARVRGTSDWVQYF. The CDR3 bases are TGCAGTGCTAGAGTCAGAGGGACTAGCGACTGGGTGCAGTACTTC.

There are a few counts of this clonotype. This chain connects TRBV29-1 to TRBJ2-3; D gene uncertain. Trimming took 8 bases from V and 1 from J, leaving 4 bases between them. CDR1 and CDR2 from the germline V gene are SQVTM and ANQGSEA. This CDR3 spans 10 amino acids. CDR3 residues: CSTRTDTQYF. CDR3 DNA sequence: TGCAGCACCCGCACAGATACGCAGTATTTT.